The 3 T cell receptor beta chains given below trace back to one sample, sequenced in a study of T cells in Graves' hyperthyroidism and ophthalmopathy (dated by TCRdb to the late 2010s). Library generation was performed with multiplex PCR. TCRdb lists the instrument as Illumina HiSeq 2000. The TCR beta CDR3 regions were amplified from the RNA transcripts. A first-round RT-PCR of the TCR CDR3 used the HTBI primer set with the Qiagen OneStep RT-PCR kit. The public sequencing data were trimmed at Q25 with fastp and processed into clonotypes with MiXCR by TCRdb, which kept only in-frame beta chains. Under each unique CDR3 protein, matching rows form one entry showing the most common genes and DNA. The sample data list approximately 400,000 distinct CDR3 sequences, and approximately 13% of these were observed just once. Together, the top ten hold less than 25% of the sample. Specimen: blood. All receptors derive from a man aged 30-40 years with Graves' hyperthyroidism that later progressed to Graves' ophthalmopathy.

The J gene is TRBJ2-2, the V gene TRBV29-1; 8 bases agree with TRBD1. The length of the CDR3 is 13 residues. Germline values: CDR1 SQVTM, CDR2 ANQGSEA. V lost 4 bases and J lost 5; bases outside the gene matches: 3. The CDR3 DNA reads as TGCAGCGTTGCAGGACAGGGTACCGGGGAGCTGTTTTTT. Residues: CSVAGQGTGELFF.

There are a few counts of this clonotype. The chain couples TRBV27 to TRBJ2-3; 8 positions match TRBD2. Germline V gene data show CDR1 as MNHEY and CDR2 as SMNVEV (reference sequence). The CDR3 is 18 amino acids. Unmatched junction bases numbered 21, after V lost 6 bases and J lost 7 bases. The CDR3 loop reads CASSSGTSRSPSLNTQYF. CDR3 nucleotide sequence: TGTGCCAGCAGCTCCGGGACTAGTCGGTCCCCAAGCCTTAATACGCAGTATTTT.

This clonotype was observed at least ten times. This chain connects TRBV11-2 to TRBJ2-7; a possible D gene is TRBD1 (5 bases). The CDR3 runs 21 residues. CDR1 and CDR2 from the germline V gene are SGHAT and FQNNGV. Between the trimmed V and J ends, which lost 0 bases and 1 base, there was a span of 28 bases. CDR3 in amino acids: CASSLDPDLRQLPLRSYEQYF. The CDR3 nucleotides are TGTGCCAGCAGCTTAGATCCGGATTTAAGACAGCTCCCACTCCGATCCTACGAGCAGTACTTC.